This TCR beta chain was obtained from a study of blood T cell repertoires in COVID-19. Study-wide background: Sources were T cells, B-cell-depleted T cells, or PBMCs; the material itself was cDNA or gDNA.

Sequencing used immunoSEQ multiplex PCR; TCRdb keeps in-frame clones, though not all of them. The table has 50,000 to 85,000 clones, roughly 82% seen once; the top ten hold 5% to 8%. The CDR3 extends over 15 amino acids. Germline CDR1 and CDR2: MNHEY and SMNVEV (reference sequence). The V gene lost 6 bases and the J gene lost 7 bases, with 16 bases spanning the gap. The TCR originated in a man between 60 and 70 years old with acute or convalescent COVID-19. The material sequenced was peripheral blood. The J gene is TRBJ1-6, the V gene TRBV27; a possible D gene is TRBD1 (6 bases). CDR3 nucleotide sequence: TGTGCCAGCAGACCAGGGGCGATGGTAAATTCACCCCTCCACTTT. Its translation: CASRPGAMVNSPLHF.